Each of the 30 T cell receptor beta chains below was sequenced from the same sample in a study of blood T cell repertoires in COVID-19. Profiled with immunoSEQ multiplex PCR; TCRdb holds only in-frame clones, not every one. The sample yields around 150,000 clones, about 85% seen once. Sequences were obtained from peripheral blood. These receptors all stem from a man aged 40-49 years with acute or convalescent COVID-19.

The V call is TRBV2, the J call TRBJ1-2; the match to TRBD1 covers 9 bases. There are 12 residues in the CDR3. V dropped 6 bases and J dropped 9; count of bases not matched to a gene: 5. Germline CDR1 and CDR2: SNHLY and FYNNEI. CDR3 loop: CASSQTGGRYTF. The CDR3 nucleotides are TGTGCCAGCAGCCAGACAGGGGGACGCTACACCTTC.

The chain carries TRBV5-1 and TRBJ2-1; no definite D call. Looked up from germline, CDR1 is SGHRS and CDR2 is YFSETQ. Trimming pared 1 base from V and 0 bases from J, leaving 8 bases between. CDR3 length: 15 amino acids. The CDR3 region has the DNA TGCGCCAGCAGCTTGCAGGAACCCTCCTACAATGAGCAGTTCTTC. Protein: CASSLQEPSYNEQFF.

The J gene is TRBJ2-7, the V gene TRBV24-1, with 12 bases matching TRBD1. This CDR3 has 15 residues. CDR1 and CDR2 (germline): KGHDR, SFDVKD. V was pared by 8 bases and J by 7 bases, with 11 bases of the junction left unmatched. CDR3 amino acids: CATNPGGQGAKEQYF. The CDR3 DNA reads TGTGCCACCAACCCCGGGGGACAGGGGGCCAAGGAGCAGTACTTC.

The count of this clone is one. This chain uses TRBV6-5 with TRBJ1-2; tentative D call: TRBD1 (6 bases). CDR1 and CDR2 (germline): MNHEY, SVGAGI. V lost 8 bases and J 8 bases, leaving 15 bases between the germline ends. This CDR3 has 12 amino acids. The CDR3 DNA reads TGTGCCAGCGATGACAGGCGGAGAGGCTACACCTTC. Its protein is CASDDRRRGYTF.

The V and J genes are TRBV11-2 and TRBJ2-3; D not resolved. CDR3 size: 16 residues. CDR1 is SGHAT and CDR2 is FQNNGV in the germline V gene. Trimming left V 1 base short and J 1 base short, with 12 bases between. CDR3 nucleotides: TGTGCCAGCAGCTTAGTACAGACGTACGGCACAGATACGCAGTATTTT. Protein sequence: CASSLVQTYGTDTQYF.

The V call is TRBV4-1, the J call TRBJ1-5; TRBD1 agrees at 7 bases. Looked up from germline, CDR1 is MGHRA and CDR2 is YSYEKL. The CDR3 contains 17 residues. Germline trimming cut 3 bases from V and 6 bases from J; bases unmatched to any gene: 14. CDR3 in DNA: TGCGCCAGCAGCCAGCCTCAGGGGGATCGGAGAATTCAGCCCCAGCATTTT. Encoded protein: CASSQPQGDRRIQPQHF.

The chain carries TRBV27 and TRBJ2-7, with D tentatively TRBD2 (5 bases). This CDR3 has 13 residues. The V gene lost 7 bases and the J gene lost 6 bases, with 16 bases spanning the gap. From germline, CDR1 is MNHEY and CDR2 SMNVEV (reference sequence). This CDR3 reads CASTEASRGEQYF. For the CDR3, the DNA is TGTGCCAGCACCGAGGCGTCCCGGGGCGAGCAGTACTTC.

CDR3 amino acids: CASSLATEPHTEAFF. CDR3 in DNA: TGTGCCAGCAGCTTGGCGACGGAGCCGCACACTGAAGCTTTCTTT. This chain connects TRBV5-4 to TRBJ1-1; the D is unclear. The length of the CDR3 is 15 residues. CDR1 SGHNT and CDR2 YYREEE come from the germline V gene (reference sequence). Trimming took 0 bases from V and 3 from J, leaving 12 bases between them. Filled out from reference TRBV5-4 and TRBJ1-1, the complete variable domain reads ETGVTQSPTHLIKTRGQQVTLRCSSQSGHNTVSWYQQALGQGPQFIFQYYREEENGRGNFPPRFSGLQFPNYSSELNVNALELDDSALYLCASSLATEPHTEAFFGQGTRLTVV.

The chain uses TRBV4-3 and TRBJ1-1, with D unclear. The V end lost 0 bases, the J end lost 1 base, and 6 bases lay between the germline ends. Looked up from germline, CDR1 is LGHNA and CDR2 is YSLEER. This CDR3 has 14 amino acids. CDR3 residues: CASSQEGGNTEAFF. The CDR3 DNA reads TGCGCCAGCAGCCAAGAGGGAGGGAACACTGAAGCTTTCTTT.

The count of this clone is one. The DNA for the CDR3 is TGCGCCAGCAGCCAAGTTCCAGGGATCTATGGCTACACCTTC. This encodes CASSQVPGIYGYTF. J is TRBJ1-2 and V is TRBV4-1; maybe TRBD1 (5 bases). Germline lookup yields CDR1 MGHRA and CDR2 YSYEKL. The CDR3 sequence is 14 residues long. The ends were cut back, 1 base at V and 4 bases at J, with 10 bases in the middle.

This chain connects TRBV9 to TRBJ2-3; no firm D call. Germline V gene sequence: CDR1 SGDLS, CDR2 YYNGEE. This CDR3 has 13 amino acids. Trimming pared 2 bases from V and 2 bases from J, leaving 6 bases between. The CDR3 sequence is CASSVPNTDTQYF. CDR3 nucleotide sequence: TGTGCCAGCAGCGTCCCCAACACAGATACGCAGTATTTT.

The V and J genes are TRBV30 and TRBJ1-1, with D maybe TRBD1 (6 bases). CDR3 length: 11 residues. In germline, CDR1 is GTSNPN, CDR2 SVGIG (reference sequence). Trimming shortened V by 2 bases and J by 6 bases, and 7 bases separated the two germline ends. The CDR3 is CAWSQGSEAFF. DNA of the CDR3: TGTGCCTGGAGTCAGGGGTCTGAAGCTTTCTTT.

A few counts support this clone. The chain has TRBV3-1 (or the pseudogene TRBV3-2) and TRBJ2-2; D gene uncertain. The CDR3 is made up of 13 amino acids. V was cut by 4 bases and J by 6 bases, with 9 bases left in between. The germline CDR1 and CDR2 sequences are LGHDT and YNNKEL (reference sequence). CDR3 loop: CASSPGIPGELFF. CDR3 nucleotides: TGTGCCAGCAGCCCCGGTATTCCCGGGGAGCTGTTTTTT.

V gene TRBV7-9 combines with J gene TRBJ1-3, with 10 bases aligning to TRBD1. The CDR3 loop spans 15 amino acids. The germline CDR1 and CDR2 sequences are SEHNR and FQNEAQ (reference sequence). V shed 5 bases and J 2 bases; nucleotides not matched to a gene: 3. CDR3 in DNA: TGTGCCAGCAGCCCCGGGACAGGGGCTGGAAACACCATATATTTT. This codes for CASSPGTGAGNTIYF.

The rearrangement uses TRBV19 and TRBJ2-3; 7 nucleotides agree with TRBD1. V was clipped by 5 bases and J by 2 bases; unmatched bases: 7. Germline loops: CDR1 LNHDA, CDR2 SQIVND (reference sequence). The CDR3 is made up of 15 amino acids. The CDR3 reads CASSSRDRHTDTQYF. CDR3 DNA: TGTGCCAGTAGTTCCCGGGACAGACACACAGATACGCAGTATTTT.

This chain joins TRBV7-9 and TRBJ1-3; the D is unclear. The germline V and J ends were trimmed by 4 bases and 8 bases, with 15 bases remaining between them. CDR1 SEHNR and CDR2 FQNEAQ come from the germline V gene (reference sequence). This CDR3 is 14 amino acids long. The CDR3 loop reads CASSSPNLRDTIYF. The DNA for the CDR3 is TGTGCCAGCAGCTCACCCAATCTGAGGGACACCATATATTTT.

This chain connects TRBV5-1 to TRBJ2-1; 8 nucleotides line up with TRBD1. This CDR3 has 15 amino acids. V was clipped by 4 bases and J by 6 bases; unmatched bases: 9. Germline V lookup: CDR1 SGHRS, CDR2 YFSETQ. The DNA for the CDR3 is TGCGCCAGCAGCAAAGTGGACAGGGTTGGCAATGAGCAGTTCTTC. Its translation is CASSKVDRVGNEQFF.

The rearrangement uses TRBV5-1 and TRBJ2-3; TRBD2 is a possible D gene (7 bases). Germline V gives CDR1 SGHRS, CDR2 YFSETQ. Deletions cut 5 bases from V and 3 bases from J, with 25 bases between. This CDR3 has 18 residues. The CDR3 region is CASSLRTGGYFGTDTQYF. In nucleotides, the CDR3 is TGCGCCAGCAGTTTGAGGACGGGGGGCTATTTCGGGACAGATACGCAGTATTTT.

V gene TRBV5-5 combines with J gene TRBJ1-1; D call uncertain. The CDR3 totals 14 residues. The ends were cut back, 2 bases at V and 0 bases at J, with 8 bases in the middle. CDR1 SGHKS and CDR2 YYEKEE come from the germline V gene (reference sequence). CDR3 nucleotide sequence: TGTGCCAGCAGCTTCGGCGGTCTGAACACTGAAGCTTTCTTT. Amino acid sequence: CASSFGGLNTEAFF.

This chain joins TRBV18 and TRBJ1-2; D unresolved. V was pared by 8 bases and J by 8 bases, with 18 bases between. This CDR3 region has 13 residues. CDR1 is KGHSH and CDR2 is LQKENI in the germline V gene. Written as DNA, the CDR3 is TGTGCCAGCCAGAGGACCCAGGAGGAGGGCTACACCTTC. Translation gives CASQRTQEEGYTF.

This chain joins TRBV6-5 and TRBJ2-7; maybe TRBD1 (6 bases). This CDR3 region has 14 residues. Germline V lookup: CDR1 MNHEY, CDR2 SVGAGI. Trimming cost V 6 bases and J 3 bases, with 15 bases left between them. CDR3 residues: CASRYREKLYEQYF. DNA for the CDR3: TGTGCCAGCAGGTACAGGGAGAAGCTCTACGAGCAGTACTTC.

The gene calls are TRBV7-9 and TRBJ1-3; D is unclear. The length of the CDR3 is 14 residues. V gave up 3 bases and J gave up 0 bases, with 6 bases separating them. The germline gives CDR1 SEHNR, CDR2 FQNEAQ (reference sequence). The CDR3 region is CASSFSVSGNTIYF. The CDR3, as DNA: TGTGCCAGCAGCTTCTCAGTCTCTGGAAACACCATATATTTT.

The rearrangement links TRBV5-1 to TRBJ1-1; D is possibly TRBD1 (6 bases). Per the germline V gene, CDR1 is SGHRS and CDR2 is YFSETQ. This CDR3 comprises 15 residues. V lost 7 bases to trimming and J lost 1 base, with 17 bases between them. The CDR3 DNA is TGCGCCAGCTCCATTGAGGACAGCTCGAACACTGAAGCTTTCTTT. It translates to CASSIEDSSNTEAFF.

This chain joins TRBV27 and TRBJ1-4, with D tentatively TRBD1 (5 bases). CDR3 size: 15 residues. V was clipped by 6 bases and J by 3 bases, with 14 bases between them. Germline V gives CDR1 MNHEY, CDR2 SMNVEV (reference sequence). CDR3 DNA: TGTGCCAGCAGCCGCCTGGGGGGGTCTAATGAAAAACTGTTTTTT. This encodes CASSRLGGSNEKLFF.

DNA of the CDR3: TGTGCCAGCAGCGAGAGGATAGCGGGGGGGATGGATACGCAGTATTTT. This gives the protein CASSERIAGGMDTQYF. The chain recombines TRBV9 with TRBJ2-3, with TRBD2 matching over 11 bases. The CDR3 spans 16 residues. The germline V gene encodes CDR1 SGDLS and CDR2 YYNGEE. With 3 bases clipped from V and 6 bases from J, the junction kept 9 bases outside the gene matches.

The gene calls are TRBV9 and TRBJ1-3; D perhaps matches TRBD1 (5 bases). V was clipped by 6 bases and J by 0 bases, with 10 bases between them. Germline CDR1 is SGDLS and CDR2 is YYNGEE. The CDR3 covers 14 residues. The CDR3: CASTRGNSGNTIYF. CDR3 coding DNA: TGTGCCAGCACCCGGGGGAACTCTGGAAACACCATATATTTT.

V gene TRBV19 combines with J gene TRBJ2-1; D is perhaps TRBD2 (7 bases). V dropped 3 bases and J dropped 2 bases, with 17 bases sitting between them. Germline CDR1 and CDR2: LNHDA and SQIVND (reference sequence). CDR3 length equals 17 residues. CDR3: CASSIRGGSNPYNEQFF. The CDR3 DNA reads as TGTGCCAGTAGTATTAGGGGGGGCTCCAACCCCTACAATGAGCAGTTCTTC.

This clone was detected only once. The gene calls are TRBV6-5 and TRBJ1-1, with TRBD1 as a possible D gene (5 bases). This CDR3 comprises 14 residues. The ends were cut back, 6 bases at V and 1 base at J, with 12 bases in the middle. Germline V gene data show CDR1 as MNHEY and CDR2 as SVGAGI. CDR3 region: CASRSGRGNTEAFF. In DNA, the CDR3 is TGTGCCAGCAGATCAGGGAGGGGGAACACTGAAGCTTTCTTT.

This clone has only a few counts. This CDR3 reads CASSPESGSGNTIYF. Here the CDR3 DNA reads TGCGCCAGCAGCCCAGAGTCCGGGTCTGGAAACACCATATATTTT. The J gene is TRBJ1-3, the V gene TRBV5-1; D not resolved. This CDR3 contains 15 residues. Per germline, CDR1 SGHRS and CDR2 YFSETQ. The V end lost 4 bases, the J end lost 1 base, and 12 bases lay between the germline ends.

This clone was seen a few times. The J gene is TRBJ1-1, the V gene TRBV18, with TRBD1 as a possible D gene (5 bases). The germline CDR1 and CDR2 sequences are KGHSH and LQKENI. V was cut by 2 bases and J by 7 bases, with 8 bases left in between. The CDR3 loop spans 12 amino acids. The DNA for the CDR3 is TGTGCCAGCTCACCATCGGGGGGTGAAGCTTTCTTT. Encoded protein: CASSPSGGEAFF.